The 2 T cell receptor beta chains below come from one sample, sequenced in a study of T cell repertoires in cytomegalovirus infection. TCRdb reprocessed the reads via MiXCR and lists one record per CDR3 protein. The sample has 200,000 to 300,000 distinct CDR3 sequences; roughly an eighth are singletons. Source material: PBMCs. These receptors were obtained from a human donor in good health (CMV status not recorded). Some clones in this sample may be carry-over from other donors' samples.

This clonotype was seen at least ten times. This rearrangement joins TRBV19 to TRBJ2-1, with 8 bases matching TRBD2. This CDR3 has 15 amino acids. V shed 5 bases, J shed 1 base, and the junction held 4 bases outside the gene matches. Germline V gene data show CDR1 as LNHDA and CDR2 as SQIVND (reference sequence). In DNA form, the CDR3 reads TGTGCCAGTAGTCAGCGGGAGCGATCCTACAATGAGCAGTTCTTC. It encodes CASSQRERSYNEQFF.

V and J are TRBV4-1 and TRBJ2-5; the match to TRBD1 covers 9 bases. The CDR3 is made up of 14 amino acids. Looked up from germline, CDR1 is MGHRA and CDR2 is YSYEKL. The J segment lost 3 bases and the V segment lost 3 bases, leaving 2 bases of the junction unmatched. The CDR3 bases are TGCGCCAGCAGCCACACAGGGGGCGAAGAGACCCAGTACTTC. Amino acids: CASSHTGGEETQYF.